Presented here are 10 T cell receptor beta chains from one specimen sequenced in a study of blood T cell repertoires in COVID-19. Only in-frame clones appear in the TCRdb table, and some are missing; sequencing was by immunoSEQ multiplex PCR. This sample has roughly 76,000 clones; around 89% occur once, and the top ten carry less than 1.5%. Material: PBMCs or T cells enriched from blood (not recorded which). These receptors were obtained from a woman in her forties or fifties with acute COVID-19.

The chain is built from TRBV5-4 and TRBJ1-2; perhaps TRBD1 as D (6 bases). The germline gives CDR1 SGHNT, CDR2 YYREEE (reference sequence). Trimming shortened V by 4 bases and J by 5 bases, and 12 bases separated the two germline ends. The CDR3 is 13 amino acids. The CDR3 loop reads CASSNVQGYGYTF. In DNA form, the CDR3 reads TGTGCCAGCAGCAACGTCCAGGGGTATGGCTACACCTTC.

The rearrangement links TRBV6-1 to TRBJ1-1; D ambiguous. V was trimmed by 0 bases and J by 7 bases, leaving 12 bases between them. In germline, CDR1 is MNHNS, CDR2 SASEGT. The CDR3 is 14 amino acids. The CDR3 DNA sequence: TGTGCCAGCAGTGAAGCGAGGGAGGTGGATGAAGCTTTCTTT. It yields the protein CASSEAREVDEAFF.

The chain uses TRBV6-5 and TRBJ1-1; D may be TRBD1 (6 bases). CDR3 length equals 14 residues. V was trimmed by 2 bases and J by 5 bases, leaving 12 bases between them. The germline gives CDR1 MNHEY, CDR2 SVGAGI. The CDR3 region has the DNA TGTGCCAGCAGTTACGACAGGTGGGGGACTGAAGCTTTCTTT. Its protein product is CASSYDRWGTEAFF.

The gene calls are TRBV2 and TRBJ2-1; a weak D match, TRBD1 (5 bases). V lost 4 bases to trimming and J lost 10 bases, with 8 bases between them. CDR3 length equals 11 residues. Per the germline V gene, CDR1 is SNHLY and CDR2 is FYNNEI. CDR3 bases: TGTGCCAGCAGTGTCAGGGTCGAGCAGTTCTTC. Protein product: CASSVRVEQFF.

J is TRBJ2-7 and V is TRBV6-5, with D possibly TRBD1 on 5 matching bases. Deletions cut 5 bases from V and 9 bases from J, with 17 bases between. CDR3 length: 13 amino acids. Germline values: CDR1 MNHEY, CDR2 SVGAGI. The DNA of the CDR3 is TGTGCCAGCAGTCCCGCGGACAATCGGGCGCAGTACTTC. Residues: CASSPADNRAQYF.

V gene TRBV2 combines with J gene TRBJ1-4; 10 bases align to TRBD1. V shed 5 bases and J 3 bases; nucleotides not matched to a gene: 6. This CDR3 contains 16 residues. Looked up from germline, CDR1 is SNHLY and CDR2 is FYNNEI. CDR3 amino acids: CASSKTGGAANEKLFF. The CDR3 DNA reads TGTGCCAGCAGTAAGACAGGGGGCGCAGCTAATGAAAAACTGTTTTTT.

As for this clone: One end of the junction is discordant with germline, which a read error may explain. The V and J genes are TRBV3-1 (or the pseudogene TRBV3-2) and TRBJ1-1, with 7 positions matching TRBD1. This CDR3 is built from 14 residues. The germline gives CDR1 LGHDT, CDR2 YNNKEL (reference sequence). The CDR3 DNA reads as TGTGCCAGCAGACAAGGGGGCCAGAGTTATGAAGCTTTCTTT. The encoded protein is CASRQGGQSYEAFF.

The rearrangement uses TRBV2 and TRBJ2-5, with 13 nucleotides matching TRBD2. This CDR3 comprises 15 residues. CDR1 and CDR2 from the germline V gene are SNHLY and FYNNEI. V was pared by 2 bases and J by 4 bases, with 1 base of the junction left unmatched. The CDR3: CASSERLAGGETQYF. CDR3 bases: TGTGCCAGCAGTGAAAGACTAGCGGGAGGAGAGACCCAGTACTTC.

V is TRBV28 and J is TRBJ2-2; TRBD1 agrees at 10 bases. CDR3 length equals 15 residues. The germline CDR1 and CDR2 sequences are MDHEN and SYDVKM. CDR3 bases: TGTCCCAAGGACCGGGACAGGGGAAACACCGGGGAGCTGTTTTTT. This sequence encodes CPKDRDRGNTGELFF.

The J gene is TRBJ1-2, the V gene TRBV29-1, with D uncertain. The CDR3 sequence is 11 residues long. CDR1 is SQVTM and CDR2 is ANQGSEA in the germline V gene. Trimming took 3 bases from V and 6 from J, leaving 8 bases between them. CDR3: CSVEVEDGYTF. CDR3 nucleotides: TGCAGCGTTGAGGTGGAGGATGGCTACACCTTC.